This T cell receptor beta chain was obtained from a study of T cell repertoires in cytomegalovirus infection. Study-wide background: Shared public TCR beta signatures pointed to both CMV infection and a matching HLA type.

Study-level results: What dominated the ex vivo response were HLA-C-restricted CMV-specific TCR beta clonotypes. The cumulative frequency of public TCR beta families identified carriers of CMV plus the relevant HLA.

This clonotype was recorded many times. Its specificity is unknown. MiXCR was run by TCRdb on the reads, yielding one entry per CDR3 protein. Among approximately 1,000,000 distinct CDR3 sequences listed, roughly a third were seen once. This CDR3 spans 13 amino acids. Germline V lookup: CDR1 SGHVS, CDR2 FNYEAQ. Trimming left V 2 bases short and J 6 bases short, with 7 bases between. The chain is built from TRBV7-6 and TRBJ2-2; D remains ambiguous. Sequences were derived from cultured CD8+ T cells from PBMCs, sampled from culture after CMV antigen stimulation. The receptor was isolated from a human donor in good health (CMV status not recorded). Some clones in this sample may be carry-over from other donors' samples. In nucleotides, the CDR3 is TGTGCCAGCAGCTTAAGCTTGGCCGGGGAGCTGTTTTTT. Residues: CASSLSLAGELFF. The entire variable domain, with the rest obtained from reference TRBV7-6 and TRBJ2-2, is as follows: GAGVSQSPRYKVTKRGQDVALRCDPISGHVSLYWYRQALGQGPEFLTYFNYEAQQDKSGLPNDRFSAERPEGSISTLTIQRTEQRDSAMYRCASSLSLAGELFFGEGSRLTVL.